Described below is a single TCR beta chain sequence and its context. The germline CDR1 and CDR2 sequences are MNHEY and SVGAGI. The J segment lost 5 bases and the V segment lost 5 bases, leaving 5 bases of the junction unmatched. The CDR3 covers 14 residues. Clones were read by immunoSEQ multiplex PCR, and TCRdb kept only the in-frame ones, dropping some. The repertoire holds about 73,000 clones, approximately 90% seen once, with about 4.3% in the top ten. The sample originates from a study of technical replicates of blood from several donors. V and J are TRBV6-5 and TRBJ2-1, with 8 bases matching TRBD2. The receptor was isolated from a human donor in good health. Some clones in this sample may be carry-over from other donors' samples. Sequenced: PBMCs. CDR3 sequence reads: CASSRLASHNEQFF. DNA for the CDR3: TGTGCCAGCAGTCGACTAGCGTCGCACAATGAGCAGTTCTTC.